Included here is one T cell receptor beta chain sequence, with context. The clone's antigen remains unknown. Qualities for individual bases were not recorded, and no much larger clone is one base off. The meaning of the sample's time point label: blood 4 weeks post-SBRT, at nephrectomy. The treatment or condition tag for this specimen amounts to: 15 Gy SBRT to primary tumor, nephrectomy 4 weeks later. Samples were obtained from a clinical trial, in which 15 Gy stereotactic body radiation therapy was delivered to primary renal cell carcinomas and nephrectomy was performed 4 weeks later. Serial peripheral blood from radiation-treated patients was sampled at baseline, 2 weeks and 4 weeks after SBRT to track tumor-enriched clonotypes. Renal cell carcinoma with clear cell pathology was present in all patients. Genomic DNA for TCR sequencing was prepared using the QIAamp DNA Blood Mini Kit (Qiagen). The analyses included just those samples that passed every quality control check.

This specimen comes from a study of radiation and T cells in renal cell carcinoma (TCRdb year 2020). At the level of the whole study: In total, approximately 53 samples, comprising 26 tumors and 27 peripheral blood samples, were subjected to TCR beta sequencing. The final blood draw was performed at 4 weeks after radiation, at the same time as nephrectomy. Across all 55 or so samples, around 4,000,000 unique CDR3 nucleotide sequences, encoding 2.5 million to 3 million unique CDR3 amino acid sequences, were identified. Study-wide conclusions, independent of this receptor: Effects of radiation dose or scheduling on the TCR repertoire could not be addressed with the single-armed trial design. Because no pretreatment tumor biopsies were available, whether clonotypes were present in the tumor at baseline could not be determined. Top tumor clonotypes rose in blood from baseline to 2 weeks post-radiation, then contracted by 4 weeks, suggesting transient expansion of tumor-resident clones. Blood repertoire dynamics were not followed beyond 4 weeks after treatment.

V is cut back by 7 bases and J by 8 bases, with 16 bases in the junction unmatched. CDR1 MDHEN and CDR2 SYDVKM were looked up in the germline V gene. The CDR3 covers 15 residues, taking in both the cysteine and the phenylalanine. The DNA shown is the 45-base CDR3, in frame from base 1. TCR beta libraries were generated from genomic DNA with the immunoSEQ kit, following the manufacturer's recommendations. To prepare libraries, a first multiplex PCR with proprietary primers was run, followed by a second PCR that added unique barcodes, and a bead cleanup was done after each round. Each sample batch included a kit-provided positive control reaction and a negative control reaction. The final libraries underwent checking on an Agilent 4200 TapeStation D1000 ScreenTape, volumetric pooling, and quantification by qPCR. Sequencing ran on an Illumina NextSeq500 with a MidOutput 150-cycle cartridge, using 156 Read1 and 15 Index1 cycles with kit custom primers. The pooled library was loaded at 1.0 pM with approximately 20% PhiX control spiked in. In the original analysis: Vendor-processed data were analyzed in R, with a clonotype defined as all T cells sharing the same CDR3 nucleotide sequence. In the clone abundance analyses, frequencies were normalized to the 10,000 most abundant clones in each sample. Public T cell clones, which averaged fewer than five per sample, were removed prior to analysis. Tumor-enriched clonotypes and baseline blood-enriched clonotypes were defined as those with an abundance difference of at least 32-fold between compartments. A beta-binomial differential abundance model was applied to find clonotypes that expanded or contracted between blood time points. The Baroni-Urbani and Buser coefficient was used to measure tumor-blood repertoire similarity, and groups were compared with two-tailed Wilcoxon tests in R. TCRdb limited this immuneACCESS table to in-frame rearrangements with V and J called. A share of clones is missing; checked studies link under half to unresolved V genes, and the rest is unexplained. V and J calls plus clone size are reproduced from that table; the DNA served to infer D and trimming. The sample table contains around 78,000 clones; only one count was recorded for nearly 90% of them. 5.5% to 7% of the sample lies in the top ten.

The receptor's source is a woman between 65 and 79 years old with renal cell carcinoma. In this chain, TRBV28 is recombined with TRBJ1-2; 7 bases in the junction line up with TRBD1. This specimen consisted of blood, obtained from a patient whose treatment included radiotherapy and nephrectomy. The nucleotides read TGTGCCAGCACCACTTCGGGATTAGGGGGCAGAGGCTACACCTTC. The translation is CASTTSGLGGRGYTF.